The 16 T cell receptor beta chains listed next were all sequenced from one sample in a study of molecular identifiers for immune sequencing clone quantification. TCRdb itself ran the PCR reads through MiXCR, one entry per CDR3 protein. The table has 460,000 or so distinct CDR3 sequences, about 26% seen once. The sample taken for sequencing was naive CD8+ T cells from blood, with Jurkat cell RNA spiked in. Subset defined: FACS-sorted CD8+CD4-CCR7+CD45RA+ naive T cells. These receptors originate from a human donor in good health. Some libraries in this study had Jurkat cell RNA spiked in.

This rearrangement joins TRBV5-8 to TRBJ1-6; maybe TRBD1 (5 bases). Trimming removed 0 bases at V and 0 bases at J, with 10 bases between. The CDR3 has 17 amino acids. CDR1 SGHTS and CDR2 YDEGEE come from the germline V gene. The CDR3 sequence is CASSLVAGSSYNSPLHF. CDR3 nucleotide sequence: TGTGCCAGCAGCTTGGTAGCAGGGAGCTCCTATAATTCACCCCTCCACTTT.

A remark on this clonotype: A read error may produce the germline difference seen at one junction end. The chain carries TRBV6-2 or TRBV6-3 and TRBJ2-4; 9 positions agree with TRBD2. There are 16 residues in the CDR3. From germline, CDR1 is MNHEY and CDR2 SVGEGT. The CDR3 is CACSAQTSGRKNIQYF. CDR3 coding DNA: TGTGCCTGCAGTGCCCAGACTAGCGGCCGCAAAAACATTCAGTACTTC.

The chain joins TRBV4-3 to TRBJ2-7; D is possibly TRBD1 or TRBD2 (6 bases each). V lost 0 bases to trimming and J lost 3 bases, with 12 bases between them. Per germline, CDR1 LGHNA and CDR2 YSLEER. This CDR3 spans 15 amino acids. CDR3: CASSQDLGGFYEQYF. CDR3 nucleotide sequence: TGCGCCAGCAGCCAAGACTTGGGGGGCTTCTACGAGCAGTACTTC.

This clonotype occurred a few times. The chain recombines TRBV25-1 with TRBJ2-3; 7 bases line up with TRBD1. Germline V lookup: CDR1 MGHDK, CDR2 SYGVNS. This CDR3 is built from 18 residues. Germline trimming cut 0 bases from V and 1 base from J; bases unmatched to any gene: 10. The CDR3 region has the DNA TGTGCCAGCAGTGAATATTTAACAGGGGCGCGAGGCACAGATACGCAGTATTTT. Residues: CASSEYLTGARGTDTQYF.

About this clonotype itself: The junction differs from germline at one of its ends, possibly a read error. V and J are TRBV7-9 and TRBJ2-2; the match to TRBD1 covers 7 bases. Per the germline V gene, CDR1 is SEHNR and CDR2 is FQNEAQ (reference sequence). The CDR3 is 15 amino acids. The CDR3 here is CVSSLRGPSTGELFF. The CDR3 DNA sequence: TGTGTCAGCAGCTTGAGGGGGCCGAGCACCGGGGAGCTGTTTTTT.

Concerning this clonotype itself: A read error may be the cause here, since a much bigger clone is one base away. The chain carries TRBV2 and TRBJ2-3, with TRBD1 matching 8 bases. Trimming removed 5 bases from V and 2 bases from J; junction bases left unmatched: 9. This CDR3 has 16 amino acids. Germline V gene lookup returns CDR1 SNHLY and CDR2 FYNNEI. In DNA, the CDR3 is TGTGCCAGCAGTACTGCGGACAGGGCCTACACAGATACGCAGTATTTT. As protein: CASSTADRAYTDTQYF.

This chain uses TRBV5-4 with TRBJ2-7; D not certain. Germline CDR1 reads SGHNT; CDR2 reads YYREEE (reference sequence). The V end lost 2 bases, the J end lost 2 bases, and 11 bases lay between the germline ends. This CDR3 has 14 residues. This CDR3 reads CASSFESRTYEQYF. Here the CDR3 DNA reads TGTGCCAGCAGCTTTGAGAGTAGAACCTACGAGCAGTACTTC.

This chain joins TRBV13 and TRBJ1-5; D gene ambiguous. Trimming shortened V by 0 bases and J by 6 bases, and 12 bases separated the two germline ends. Germline-derived CDR1 and CDR2 are PRHDT and FYEKMQ (reference sequence). This CDR3 is 15 amino acids long. CDR3 sequence: CASSLGVGMSQPQHF. The CDR3 DNA reads as TGTGCCAGCAGCTTAGGGGTAGGGATGAGTCAGCCCCAGCATTTT.

This clonotype was picked up many times. The chain has TRBV2 and TRBJ2-7; possible D gene TRBD1, 5 bases. CDR1 and CDR2 from the germline V gene are SNHLY and FYNNEI. The V end lost 4 bases, the J end lost 4 bases, and 14 bases lay between the germline ends. The CDR3 runs 14 residues. The CDR3 here is CASSVSSGRYEQYF. Here the CDR3 DNA reads TGTGCCAGCAGTGTCTCTTCAGGGCGGTACGAGCAGTACTTC.

This CDR3 reads CSVLQTSGRGYNEQFF. As DNA, the CDR3 is TGCAGCGTTCTCCAGACTAGCGGGAGAGGATACAATGAGCAGTTCTTC. V gene TRBV29-1 combines with J gene TRBJ2-1, with TRBD2 matching over 12 bases. Per germline, CDR1 SQVTM and CDR2 ANQGSEA. J was trimmed by 4 bases and V by 5 bases; bases with no gene match: 9. The CDR3 is 16 amino acids.

This clonotype was observed at least ten times. The chain combines TRBV4-3 with TRBJ2-3; 8 bases are a match to TRBD2. J was trimmed by 2 bases and V by 3 bases; bases with no gene match: 7. The germline gives CDR1 LGHNA, CDR2 YSLEER. The CDR3 is made up of 16 amino acids. The CDR3 protein is CASSQRDGGATDTQYF. In DNA form, the CDR3 reads TGCGCCAGCAGCCAGAGAGACGGGGGGGCCACAGATACGCAGTATTTT.

This clonotype has a count of ten or more. The J gene is TRBJ1-1, the V gene TRBV4-3, with 7 bases that match TRBD1. The CDR3 is 15 residues long. With V trimmed by 4 bases and J by 0 bases, 5 bases remained unmatched. The V gene's germline CDR1 is LGHNA and CDR2 YSLEER. The CDR3 coding sequence is TGCGCCAGCAGCCTGGGACAGCTAATGAACACTGAAGCTTTCTTT. It yields the protein CASSLGQLMNTEAFF.

A remark on this clonotype: A much larger clone differs from this one at a single base, so this may be a read error. The chain has TRBV11-2 and TRBJ2-5; no firm D call. The germline CDR1 and CDR2 sequences are SGHAT and FQNNGV. This CDR3 comprises 14 residues. With 2 bases removed from V and 4 bases from J, the gap between germline ends came to 11 bases. The CDR3, as DNA: TGTGCCAGCAGCTTACCCGGGCCCTTAGAGACCCAGTACTTC. Its translation: CASSLPGPLETQYF.

Points on this clonotype: It may be a read error: a sequence one base away is much more abundant. The chain couples TRBV4-1 to TRBJ2-3, with unresolved D. The CDR3 consists of 13 residues. Germline CDR1 MGHRA, CDR2 YSYEKL. The CDR3 loop reads CASRQVFGDTQYF. In nucleotides, the CDR3 is TGCGCCAGCCGCCAAGTTTTCGGAGATACGCAGTATTTT.

This clonotype has at least ten counts. In nucleotides, the CDR3 is TGTGCCAGCAGTTGGGGCAGGGCTGGCGAAGCTTTCTTT. This gives the protein CASSWGRAGEAFF. This chain links TRBV27 with TRBJ1-1, with a possible D match to TRBD1 (5 bases). This CDR3 is built from 13 residues. Germline V gene lookup returns CDR1 MNHEY and CDR2 SMNVEV (reference sequence). Trimming pared 4 bases from V and 8 bases from J, leaving 14 bases between.

This clonotype was counted many times. V usage is TRBV7-9 and J usage is TRBJ2-3; 7 bases map to TRBD1. The length of the CDR3 is 14 residues. Germline V gene sequence: CDR1 SEHNR, CDR2 FQNEAQ (reference sequence). The V gene end was trimmed by 4 bases and the J gene end by 4 bases; junction bases not matched to a gene: 5. CDR3 DNA sequence: TGTGCCAGCAGCTCCAGGGGGTCGCCAGATACGCAGTATTTT. It codes for CASSSRGSPDTQYF.